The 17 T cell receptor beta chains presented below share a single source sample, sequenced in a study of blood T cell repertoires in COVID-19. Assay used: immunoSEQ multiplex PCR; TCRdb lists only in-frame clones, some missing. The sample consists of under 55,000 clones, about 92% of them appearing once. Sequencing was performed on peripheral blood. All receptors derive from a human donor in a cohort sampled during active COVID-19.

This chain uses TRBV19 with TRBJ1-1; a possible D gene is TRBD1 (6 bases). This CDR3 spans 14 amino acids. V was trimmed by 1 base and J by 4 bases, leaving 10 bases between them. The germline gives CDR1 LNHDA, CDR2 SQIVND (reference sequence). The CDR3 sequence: CASSIGQARTEAFF. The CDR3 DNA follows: TGTGCCAGTAGTATAGGACAGGCGCGCACTGAAGCTTTCTTT.

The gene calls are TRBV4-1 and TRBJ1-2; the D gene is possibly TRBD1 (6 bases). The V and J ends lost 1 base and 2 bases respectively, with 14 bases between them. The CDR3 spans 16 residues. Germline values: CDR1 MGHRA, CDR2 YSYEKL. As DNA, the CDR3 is TGCGCCAGCAGCCAAGGGTGGGGGCCCTCCAACTATGGCTACACCTTC. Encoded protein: CASSQGWGPSNYGYTF.

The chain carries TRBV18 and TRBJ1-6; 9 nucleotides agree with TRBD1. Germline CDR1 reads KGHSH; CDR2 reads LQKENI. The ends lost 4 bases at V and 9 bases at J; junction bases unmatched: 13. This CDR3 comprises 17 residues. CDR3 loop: CASSRGQRTGVSSPLHF. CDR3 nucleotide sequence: TGTGCCAGCTCACGTGGCCAAAGGACAGGGGTGAGTTCACCCCTCCACTTT.

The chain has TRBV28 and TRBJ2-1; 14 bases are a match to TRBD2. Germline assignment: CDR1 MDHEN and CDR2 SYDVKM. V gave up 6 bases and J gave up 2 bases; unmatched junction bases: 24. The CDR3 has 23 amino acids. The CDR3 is CASRPGQLPPGTSGSATYNEQFF. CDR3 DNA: TGTGCCAGCAGGCCGGGACAGCTACCACCTGGGACTAGCGGGAGCGCCACCTACAATGAGCAGTTCTTC.

CDR3 DNA: TGCGCCAGCAGCTTGGGCAGGGTGGACACTGAAGCTTTCTTT. Translation gives CASSLGRVDTEAFF. This chain uses TRBV5-1 with TRBJ1-1, with a possible D match to TRBD1 (5 bases). The length of the CDR3 is 14 residues. CDR1 is SGHRS, CDR2 YFSETQ, per germline. V was cut by 0 bases and J by 3 bases, with 9 bases left in between.

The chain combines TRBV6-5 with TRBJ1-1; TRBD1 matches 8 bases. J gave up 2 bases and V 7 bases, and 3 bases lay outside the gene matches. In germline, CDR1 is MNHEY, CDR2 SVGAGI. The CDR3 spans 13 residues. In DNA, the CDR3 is TGTGCCAGCAAGACAGGGGTAAACACTGAAGCTTTCTTT. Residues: CASKTGVNTEAFF.

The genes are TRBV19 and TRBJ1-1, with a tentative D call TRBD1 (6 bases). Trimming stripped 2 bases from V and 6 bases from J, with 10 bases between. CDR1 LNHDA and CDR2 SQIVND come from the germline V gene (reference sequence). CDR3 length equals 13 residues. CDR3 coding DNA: TGTGCCAGTAGTATATCGGGGGGCGCTGAAGCTTTCTTT. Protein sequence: CASSISGGAEAFF.

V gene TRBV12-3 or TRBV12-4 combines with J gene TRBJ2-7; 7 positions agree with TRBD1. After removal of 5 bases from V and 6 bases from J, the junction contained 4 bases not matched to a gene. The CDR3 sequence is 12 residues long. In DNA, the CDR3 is TGTGCCAGCAGTCCCACAGGGGTCGAGCAGTACGTC. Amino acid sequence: CASSPTGVEQYV.

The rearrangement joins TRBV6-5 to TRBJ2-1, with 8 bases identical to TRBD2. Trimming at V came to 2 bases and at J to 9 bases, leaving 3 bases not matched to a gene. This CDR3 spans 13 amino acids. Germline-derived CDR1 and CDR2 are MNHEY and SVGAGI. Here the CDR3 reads CASSYPGGGEQFF. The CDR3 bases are TGTGCCAGCAGTTACCCGGGAGGGGGTGAGCAGTTCTTC.

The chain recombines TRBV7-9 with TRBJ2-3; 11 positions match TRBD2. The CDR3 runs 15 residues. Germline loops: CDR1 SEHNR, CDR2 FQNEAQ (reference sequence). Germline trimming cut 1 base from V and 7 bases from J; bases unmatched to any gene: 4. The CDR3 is CASSLGLAGWHTQYF. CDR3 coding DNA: TGTGCCAGCAGCTTAGGACTAGCGGGATGGCATACGCAGTATTTT.

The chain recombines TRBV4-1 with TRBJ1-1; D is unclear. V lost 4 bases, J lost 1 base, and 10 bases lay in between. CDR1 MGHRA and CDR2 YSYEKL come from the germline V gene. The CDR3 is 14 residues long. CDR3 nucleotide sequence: TGCGCCAGCAGCCGGCGGCGGGGGAACACTGAAGCTTTCTTT. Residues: CASSRRRGNTEAFF.

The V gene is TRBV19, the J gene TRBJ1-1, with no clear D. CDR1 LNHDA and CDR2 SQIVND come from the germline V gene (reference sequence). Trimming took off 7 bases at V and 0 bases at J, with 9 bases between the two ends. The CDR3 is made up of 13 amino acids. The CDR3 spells CASKDRVNTEAFF. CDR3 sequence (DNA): TGTGCCAGTAAAGACCGGGTGAACACTGAAGCTTTCTTT.

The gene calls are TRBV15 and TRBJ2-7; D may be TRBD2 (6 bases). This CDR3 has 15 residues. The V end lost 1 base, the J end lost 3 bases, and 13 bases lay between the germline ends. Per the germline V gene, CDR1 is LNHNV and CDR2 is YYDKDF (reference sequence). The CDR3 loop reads CATSRGLGLGYEQYF. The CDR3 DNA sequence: TGTGCCACCAGCAGAGGGTTGGGACTTGGCTACGAGCAGTACTTC.

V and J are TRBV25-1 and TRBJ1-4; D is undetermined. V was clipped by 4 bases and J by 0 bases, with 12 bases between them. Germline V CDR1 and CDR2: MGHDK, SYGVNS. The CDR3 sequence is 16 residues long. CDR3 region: CASSAGDIATNEKLFF. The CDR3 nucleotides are TGTGCCAGCAGTGCGGGAGACATCGCAACTAATGAAAAACTGTTTTTT.

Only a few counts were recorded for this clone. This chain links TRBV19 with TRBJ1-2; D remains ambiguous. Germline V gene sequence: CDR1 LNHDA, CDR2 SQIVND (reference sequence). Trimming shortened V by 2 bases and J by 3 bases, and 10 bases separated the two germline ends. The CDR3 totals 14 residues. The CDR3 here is CASSINYSDYGYTF. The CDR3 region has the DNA TGTGCCAGTAGTATAAACTATTCAGACTATGGCTACACCTTC. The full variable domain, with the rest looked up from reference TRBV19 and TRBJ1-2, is DGGITQSPKYLFRKEGQNVTLSCEQNLNHDAMYWYRQDPGQGLRLIYYSQIVNDFQKGDIAEGYSVSREKKESFPLTVTSAQKNPTAFYLCASSINYSDYGYTFGSGTRLTVV.

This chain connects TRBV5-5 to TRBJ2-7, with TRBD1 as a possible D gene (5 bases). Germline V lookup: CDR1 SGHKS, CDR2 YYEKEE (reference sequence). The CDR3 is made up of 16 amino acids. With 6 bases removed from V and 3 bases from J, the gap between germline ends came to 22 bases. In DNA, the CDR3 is TGTGCCAGCACCACCTCCTTCAGGCCCACAGGCTACGAGCAGTACTTC. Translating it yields CASTTSFRPTGYEQYF.

In nucleotides, the CDR3 is TGTGCCAGCAGCTTCACAGGGGCTGGGGCCAACGTCCTGACTTTC. As protein: CASSFTGAGANVLTF. The J gene is TRBJ2-6, the V gene TRBV5-6, with 7 bases lining up with TRBD1. This CDR3 contains 15 residues. V lost 2 bases and J lost 2; bases outside the gene matches: 1. Germline lookup yields CDR1 SGHDT and CDR2 YYEEEE.